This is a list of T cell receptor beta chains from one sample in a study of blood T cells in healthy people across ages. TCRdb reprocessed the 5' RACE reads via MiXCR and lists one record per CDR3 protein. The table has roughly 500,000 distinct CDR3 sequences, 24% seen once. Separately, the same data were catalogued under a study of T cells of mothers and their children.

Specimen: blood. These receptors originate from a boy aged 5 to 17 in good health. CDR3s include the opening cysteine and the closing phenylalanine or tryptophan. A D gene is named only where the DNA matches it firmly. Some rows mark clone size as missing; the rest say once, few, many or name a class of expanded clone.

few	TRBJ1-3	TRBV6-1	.	TGTGCCAGCAGTGAAGTGGAGATTTCTGGAAACACCATATATTTT	CASSEVEISGNTIYF
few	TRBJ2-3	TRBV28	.	TGTGCCAGCAGTGCCGGCGGGATGAGCACAGATACGCAGTATTTT	CASSAGGMSTDTQYF
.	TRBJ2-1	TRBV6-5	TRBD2	TGTGCCAGCAGTTACTGGGGTGATAGCGGGAGTCCCCACAATGAGCAGTTCTTC	CASSYWGDSGSPHNEQFF
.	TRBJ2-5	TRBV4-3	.	TGCGCCAGCAGCCAAGATTCGGGGTCCCGTGAGACCCAGTACTTC	CASSQDSGSRETQYF
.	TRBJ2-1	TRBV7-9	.	TGTGCCAGCAACGACCGGGTAACGGCGGTGAGCTCCTACAATGAGCAGTTCTTC	CASNDRVTAVSSYNEQFF
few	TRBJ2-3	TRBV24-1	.	TGTGCCACCAGGGGGGAAACGAGCACAGATACGCAGTATTTT	CATRGETSTDTQYF
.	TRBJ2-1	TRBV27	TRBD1	TGTGCCACCGGGACAGGGACTTACAATGAGCAGTTCTTC	CATGTGTYNEQFF
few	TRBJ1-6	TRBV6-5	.	TGTGCCAGCAGCTGGGGGCCAGGGGATTCACCCCTCCACTTT	CASSWGPGDSPLHF
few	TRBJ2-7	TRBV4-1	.	TGCGCCAGCAGCCAAGATATCTCGGCTTCTGGCGAGCAGTACTTC	CASSQDISASGEQYF
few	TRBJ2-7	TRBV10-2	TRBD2	TGCGCCAGCAGCTCGGGAGGAGGTGAGCAGTACTTC	CASSSGGGEQYF
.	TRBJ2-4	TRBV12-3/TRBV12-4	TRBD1	TGTGCCAGCAGTCTTAGGACAGGGGGCGCTTCCAAAAACATTCAGTACTTC	CASSLRTGGASKNIQYF
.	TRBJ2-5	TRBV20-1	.	TGCAGTGCTAGAGGGACCGCATCATCGAGCGGCGAGCTGTACTTC	CSARGTASSSGELYF
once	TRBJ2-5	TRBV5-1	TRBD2	TGCGCCAGCAAAAAGGGGCTAGCGGGAGCAGAGACCCAGTACTTC	CASKKGLAGAETQYF
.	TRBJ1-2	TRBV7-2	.	TGTGCCAGCAGCCCCAATCCAAGAGAGCCCACCTTC	CASSPNPREPTF
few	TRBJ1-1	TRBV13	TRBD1	TGTGCCAGCAGACCTACGGGACAGAGGGCCACTGAAGCTTTCTTT	CASRPTGQRATEAFF
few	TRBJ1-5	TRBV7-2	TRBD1	TGTGCCAGCAGCCAACGGACAGGACGTTATAGCAATCAGCCCCAGCATTTT	CASSQRTGRYSNQPQHF
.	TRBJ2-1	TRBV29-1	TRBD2	TGCAGCCCGGTGGAGGGACTACTCGGCAATGAGCAGTTCTTC	CSPVEGLLGNEQFF
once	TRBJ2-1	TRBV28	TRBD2	TGTGCCACCAGTAGCGGGACCACCTACAATGAGCAGTTCTTC	CATSSGTTYNEQFF
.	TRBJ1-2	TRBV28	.	TGTGCCAGCAGTTTCGGGTTAGCTAACTATGGCTACACCTTC	CASSFGLANYGYTF
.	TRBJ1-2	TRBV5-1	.	TGCGCCCGCGGGGGTGGCTATGGCTACACCTTC	CARGGGYGYTF
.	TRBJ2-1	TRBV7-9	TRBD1	TGTGCCAGCGTACCGGGACAGGGATTCTATGAGCAGTTCTTC	CASVPGQGFYEQFF
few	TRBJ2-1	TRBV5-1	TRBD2	TGCGCCAGCAGCTTAGGTAGCGGGATCCATGAGCAGTTCTTC	CASSLGSGIHEQFF
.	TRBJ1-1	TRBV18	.	TGTGCCAGCTCACCGGCGTTAGGGAACACTGAAGCTTTCTTT	CASSPALGNTEAFF
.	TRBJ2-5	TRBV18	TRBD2	TGTGCCAGCTCACCACCGGGACTAGCGGACCTAGAGGAGACCCAGTACTTC	CASSPPGLADLEETQYF
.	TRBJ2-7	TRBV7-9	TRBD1	TGTGCCAGCAGTCTCCAGGGGGATCCCTACGAGCAGTACTTC	CASSLQGDPYEQYF
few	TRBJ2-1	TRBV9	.	TGTGCCAGCAGCCCTAGGTTTAGCGGCTACCTATGGGGTTACAATGAGCAGTTCTTC	CASSPRFSGYLWGYNEQFF
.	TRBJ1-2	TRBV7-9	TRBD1	TGTGCCAGCTCCGGGACAGCCAAGCTTACGAACTATGGCTACACCTTC	CASSGTAKLTNYGYTF
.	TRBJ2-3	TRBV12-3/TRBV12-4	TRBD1	TGTGCCAGCACCTCACGACAGGGGGCATTTGATACGCAGTATTTT	CASTSRQGAFDTQYF
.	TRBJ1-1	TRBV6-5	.	TGTGCCAGCAGTTATCAAGGGGCGTCGCGGCCAGCTTTCTTT	CASSYQGASRPAFF
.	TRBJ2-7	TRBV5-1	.	TGCGCCAGCAACTTAGACCGGGCCTCCTACGAGCAGTACTTC	CASNLDRASYEQYF
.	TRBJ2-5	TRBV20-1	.	TGCAGTGCTAGAGACAATTCCCAGACCCAGTACTTC	CSARDNSQTQYF
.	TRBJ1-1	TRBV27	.	TGTGCCAGCAGTTTCAGGGGCGGGACGAACACTGAAGCTTTCTTT	CASSFRGGTNTEAFF
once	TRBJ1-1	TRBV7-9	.	TGTGCCAGCAGCATTCAGGGTGGGTACACTGAAGCTTTCTTT	CASSIQGGYTEAFF
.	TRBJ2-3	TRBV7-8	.	TGTGCCAGCAGCTTAGCGCTAGGGGTTGATACGCAGTATTTT	CASSLALGVDTQYF
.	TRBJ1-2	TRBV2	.	TGTGCCAGCAGTGTAGGGCAGAATTATGGCTACACCTTC	CASSVGQNYGYTF
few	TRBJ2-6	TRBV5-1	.	TGCGCCAGCAGCCCTCGTGGCGATGCCAACGTCCTGACTTTC	CASSPRGDANVLTF
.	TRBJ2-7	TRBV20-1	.	TGCAGTGCCACTAGCGACAAACAGGGGGGCGAGCAGTACTTC	CSATSDKQGGEQYF
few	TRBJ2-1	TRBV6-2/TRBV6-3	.	TGTGCCAGCAGTTACAGGGCGGGGGCCCTCAATGAGCAGTTCTTC	CASSYRAGALNEQFF
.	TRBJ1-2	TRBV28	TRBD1	TGTGCCAGCAGTTCGGGACAGGGGGCACCCAGGGGCTACACCTTC	CASSSGQGAPRGYTF
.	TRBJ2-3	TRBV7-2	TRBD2	TGTGCCAGCAGCCCTGGACTAGCGGGGGTCACAGATACGCAGTATTTT	CASSPGLAGVTDTQYF
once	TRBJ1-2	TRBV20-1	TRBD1	TGCAGTGCTAGCCTGGGACAGGGTAAAGGCGGCTACACCTTC	CSASLGQGKGGYTF